These 15 T cell receptor beta chains were sequenced from one sample in a study of sequential checkpoint blockade in melanoma. Regarding treatment: randomized to nivolumab then ipilimumab (arm A) or the reverse (arm B). The table came from immunoSEQ multiplex PCR; TCRdb's copy has only in-frame clones and leaves some out. There are some 19,000 clones in the sample; under 80% occur only once, and approximately 10% lies in the top ten. The material sequenced was CD8+ T cells sorted from blood (inferred from file names), taken from a patient given nivolumab and ipilimumab in sequence. Every receptor here comes from a human donor with melanoma.

V is TRBV7-9 and J is TRBJ1-1, with TRBD1 matching over 9 bases. The germline V gene encodes CDR1 SEHNR and CDR2 FQNEAQ (reference sequence). Trimming took 7 bases from V and 2 from J; bases not matched to a gene: 5. This CDR3 spans 14 amino acids. The CDR3 region is CASTEQGANTEAFF. CDR3 nucleotides: TGTGCCAGCACCGAACAGGGGGCAAACACTGAAGCTTTCTTT.

Sample share makes this clone medium-sized. V gene TRBV30 combines with J gene TRBJ2-7; no reliable D call. CDR1 is GTSNPN, CDR2 SVGIG, per germline (reference sequence). This CDR3 has 13 residues. V lost 4 bases and J 0 bases, leaving 10 bases between the germline ends. The CDR3 sequence is CAWNGDNSYEQYF. The CDR3, as DNA: TGTGCCTGGAATGGTGACAACTCCTACGAGCAGTACTTC.

The chain carries TRBV9 and TRBJ2-3; 9 bases are shared with TRBD2. CDR3 size: 14 residues. The trim removed 6 bases at V and 4 bases at J, leaving 6 bases unmatched. Germline loops: CDR1 SGDLS, CDR2 YYNGEE. The CDR3 reads CASNQAGGSDTQYF. CDR3 nucleotides: TGTGCCAGCAATCAAGCGGGGGGCTCAGATACGCAGTATTTT.

Only a few counts were recorded for this clone. The J gene is TRBJ1-1, the V gene TRBV4-1; tentatively, D is TRBD1 (5 bases). The germline V gene has CDR1 MGHRA and CDR2 YSYEKL. The CDR3 consists of 15 residues. V lost 1 base and J 2 bases, leaving 11 bases between the germline ends. CDR3 amino acids: CASSQGRGINTEAFF. CDR3 sequence (DNA): TGCGCCAGCAGCCAAGGAAGGGGAATTAACACTGAAGCTTTCTTT.

The chain links TRBV27 to TRBJ2-1; D remains unclear. Trimming shortened V by 6 bases and J by 7 bases, and 13 bases separated the two germline ends. Germline CDR1 reads MNHEY; CDR2 reads SMNVEV (reference sequence). The CDR3 runs 13 residues. The CDR3 DNA follows: TGTGCCAGCAGGCTCATCATCGGGAATGAGCAGTTCTTC. It codes for CASRLIIGNEQFF.

V and J are TRBV7-6 and TRBJ2-7; 8 nucleotides agree with TRBD2. V trimming: 4 bases; J trimming: 1 base; junction bases outside the gene matches: 3. The CDR3 consists of 14 residues. The germline CDR1 and CDR2 sequences are SGHVS and FNYEAQ. This chain's CDR3 is CASSSGGDSYEQYF. In DNA, the CDR3 is TGTGCCAGCAGCTCCGGGGGGGATTCCTACGAGCAGTACTTC.

The rearrangement links TRBV29-1 to TRBJ2-1; 8 bases align to TRBD1. CDR1 SQVTM and CDR2 ANQGSEA come from the germline V gene. Trimming removed 3 bases from V and 3 bases from J; junction bases left unmatched: 13. The CDR3 is 17 residues long. The CDR3 sequence is CSVEGRMPDRVYNEQFF. CDR3 DNA: TGCAGCGTTGAGGGCCGTATGCCGGACAGGGTCTACAATGAGCAGTTCTTC.

There are a few counts of this clone. The rearrangement uses TRBV7-2 and TRBJ2-7; D might be TRBD2 (6 bases). CDR3 size: 13 residues. The V gene lost 3 bases and the J gene lost 3 bases, with 9 bases spanning the gap. CDR1 is SGHTA, CDR2 FQGNSA, per germline. In DNA form, the CDR3 reads TGTGCCAGCAGCTTCGCGGGAATCTACGAGCAGTACTTC. Protein sequence: CASSFAGIYEQYF.

The chain uses TRBV6-1 and TRBJ1-5, with 9 bases identical to TRBD1. V was pared by 3 bases and J by 9 bases, with 6 bases of the junction left unmatched. This CDR3 is built from 14 residues. Germline CDR1 MNHNS, CDR2 SASEGT. CDR3 in amino acids: CASSEGQGDWPQHF. The CDR3 DNA reads as TGTGCCAGCAGTGAGGGACAGGGAGATTGGCCCCAGCATTTT.

The chain recombines TRBV5-4 with TRBJ2-7, with D perhaps matching TRBD2 (5 bases). Trimming stripped 0 bases from V and 3 bases from J, with 13 bases between. The CDR3 sequence is 15 residues long. In germline, CDR1 is SGHNT, CDR2 YYREEE (reference sequence). The CDR3 sequence is CASSLESGSLYEQYF. The CDR3 DNA sequence: TGTGCCAGCAGCTTGGAATCGGGATCGCTCTACGAGCAGTACTTC. The variable domain in full, with the rest retrieved from reference TRBV5-4 and TRBJ2-7, is ETGVTQSPTHLIKTRGQQVTLRCSSQSGHNTVSWYQQALGQGPQFIFQYYREEENGRGNFPPRFSGLQFPNYSSELNVNALELDDSALYLCASSLESGSLYEQYFGPGTRLTVT.

This sequence joins TRBV7-2 and TRBJ1-2, with 8 bases identical to TRBD1. With 4 bases clipped from V and 6 bases from J, the junction kept 10 bases outside the gene matches. From germline, CDR1 is SGHTA and CDR2 FQGNSA. The CDR3 consists of 15 residues. CDR3 residues: CASSSGQGAADGYTF. The CDR3 nucleotides read TGTGCCAGCAGCTCGGGGCAGGGGGCGGCGGATGGCTACACCTTC.

This sequence joins TRBV28 and TRBJ2-5; 7 bases are shared with TRBD1. The tail of the sequence fits TRBJ2-7 better, so the J call may be wrong. The CDR3 contains 18 residues. The V gene's germline CDR1 is MDHEN and CDR2 SYDVKM. The CDR3 loop reads CASNPTTSTGDQTYEQYF. The CDR3 DNA is TGTGCCAGCAATCCGACAACCTCAACAGGGGATCAGACCTACGAGCAGTACTTC.

The J gene is TRBJ2-7, the V gene TRBV28; 14 bases fit TRBD2. V shed 5 bases and J 5 bases; nucleotides not matched to a gene: 8. The CDR3 runs to 16 residues. From germline, CDR1 is MDHEN and CDR2 SYDVKM. This CDR3 is CASSQGLAGVRNEQYF. The CDR3 DNA is TGTGCCAGCAGTCAGGGACTAGCGGGAGTTCGCAACGAGCAGTACTTC.

V gene TRBV9 combines with J gene TRBJ2-2; the match to TRBD1 covers 9 bases. The CDR3 covers 16 residues. Germline V gives CDR1 SGDLS, CDR2 YYNGEE. V was clipped by 4 bases and J by 5 bases; unmatched bases: 9. The CDR3 sequence is CASSPPGQGATGELFF. Here the CDR3 DNA reads TGTGCCAGCAGCCCACCGGGACAGGGTGCTACCGGGGAGCTGTTTTTT.

This rearrangement joins TRBV7-9 to TRBJ1-2, with D hard to call. The CDR3 has 12 residues. The V and J ends lost 1 base and 7 bases respectively, with 7 bases between them. Germline-derived CDR1 and CDR2 are SEHNR and FQNEAQ (reference sequence). CDR3 coding DNA: TGTGCCAGCAGCTTAGAACAGCCTGGCTACACCTTC. Protein sequence: CASSLEQPGYTF.